The 21 T cell receptor beta chains presented below share a single source sample, sequenced in a study of blood T cells in healthy people across ages. Together with a sample-barcoded 5' primer, a J-beta primer mix was included in a second PCR lasting about 6 to 12 cycles. TCRdb analysed the 5' RACE reads with MiXCR anew, one entry per CDR3 protein. Among 1.2 million to 1.5 million distinct CDR3 sequences, 42% were seen once, and the ten largest hold less than 8%. The material sequenced was blood. The receptor set was obtained from a woman in her late teens or twenties in good health.

The chain recombines TRBV6-5 with TRBJ2-3; 7 bases are a match to TRBD2. The CDR3 totals 15 residues. V lost 6 bases, J lost 2 bases, and 8 bases stayed unmatched. CDR1 MNHEY and CDR2 SVGAGI come from the germline V gene. CDR3 amino acids: CASRSHTSDTDTQYF. DNA for the CDR3: TGTGCCAGCAGGAGCCACACTAGCGACACAGATACGCAGTATTTT.

This clonotype was seen only a few times. In nucleotides, the CDR3 is TGTGCCAGCAGCTCGGGGGGGGTGTTTTATGAGCAGTTCTTC. Its translation: CASSSGGVFYEQFF. The chain links TRBV9 to TRBJ2-1; 8 bases agree with TRBD2. The CDR3 consists of 14 residues. CDR1 is SGDLS, CDR2 YYNGEE, per germline. V shed 4 bases, J shed 8 bases, and the junction held 8 bases outside the gene matches.

The genes are TRBV20-1 and TRBJ2-5; D might be TRBD2 (6 bases). The germline V gene encodes CDR1 DFQATT and CDR2 SNEGSKA (reference sequence). V was pared by 0 bases and J by 11 bases, with 10 bases between. The CDR3 is 11 residues long. Here the CDR3 DNA reads TGCAGTGCTAGAGATCCCCGGGAGCAGTACTTC. Its translation: CSARDPREQYF.

The chain links TRBV11-2 to TRBJ1-2, with D tentatively TRBD1 (5 bases). Per the germline V gene, CDR1 is SGHAT and CDR2 is FQNNGV. The CDR3 covers 14 residues. Trimming removed 5 bases at V and 4 bases at J, with 14 bases between. For the CDR3, the DNA is TGTGCCAGCAGCCTTACTAAAGGGGCCTATGGCTACACCTTC. Translation gives CASSLTKGAYGYTF.

In its sample, this clonotype was seen a few times. V gene TRBV7-2 combines with J gene TRBJ2-7, with D possibly called TRBD1 or TRBD2 (5 bases each). Germline loops: CDR1 SGHTA, CDR2 FQGNSA. The CDR3 runs to 14 residues. V lost 7 bases and J lost 0, with 13 bases in between. CDR3 region: CASTRGRTSYEQYF. CDR3 coding DNA: TGTGCCAGCACCCGGGGACGGACCTCCTACGAGCAGTACTTC.

This chain links TRBV20-1 with TRBJ2-4, with D perhaps matching TRBD1 (6 bases). The last part of the DNA fits TRBJ2-7 better; the J call may be wrong. Per germline, CDR1 DFQATT and CDR2 SNEGSKA (reference sequence). This CDR3 is 15 amino acids long. DNA of the CDR3: TGCAGTGCTAGAGAACTCCGGGACACCTTCTACGAGCAGTACTTC. It yields the protein CSARELRDTFYEQYF.

This clonotype was picked up a small number of times. V gene TRBV7-3 combines with J gene TRBJ1-6; a weak D match, TRBD1 (5 bases). The length of the CDR3 is 14 residues. Trimming left V 3 bases short and J 10 bases short, with 13 bases between. CDR1 and CDR2 from the germline V gene are SGHTA and FQGTGA. The CDR3 here is CASSFQGRASPLHF. In DNA, the CDR3 is TGTGCCAGCAGCTTCCAGGGTCGAGCATCACCCCTCCACTTT.

This chain joins TRBV12-3 or TRBV12-4 and TRBJ2-5; 10 nucleotides line up with TRBD2. The CDR3 loop spans 15 amino acids. V was pared by 3 bases and J by 11 bases, with 12 bases of the junction left unmatched. The CDR3 bases are TGTGCCAGCAGTTTGGTGTCTAGCGGGAGAAATGAGCAGTACTTC. Protein product: CASSLVSSGRNEQYF.

The J gene is TRBJ1-4, the V gene TRBV21-1; TRBD1, as called in the table, went unchecked against the DNA. TRBV21-1 is assigned pseudogene status. There are 16 residues in the CDR3. The CDR3 region is CASSASGQVSNEKLFF. The DNA for the CDR3 is TGTGCCAGCAGCGCGAGCGGACAGGTTTCTAATGAAAAACTGTTTTTT.

The V call is TRBV14, the J call TRBJ2-4; D is possibly TRBD1 (6 bases). The assigned J gene may be wrong: the sequence end matches TRBJ2-7 better. CDR1 is SGHDN, CDR2 FVKESK, per germline. This CDR3 is built from 15 residues. The CDR3 DNA reads as TGTGCCAGCAGCTTCAGGGTAGGGGGTTATTACGAGCAGTACTTC. As protein: CASSFRVGGYYEQYF.

The chain joins TRBV4-2 to TRBJ1-1; D is uncertain. The V gene's germline CDR1 is LGHNA and CDR2 YNFKEQ. The V end lost 1 base, the J end lost 3 bases, and 9 bases lay between the germline ends. The CDR3 is 14 amino acids. CDR3 DNA: TGTGCCAGCAGCCAAGGCACAGTAGACACTGAAGCTTTCTTT. Translating it yields CASSQGTVDTEAFF.

V and J are TRBV10-3 and TRBJ2-5, with 15 bases fitting TRBD2. The J call is doubtful: the DNA matches TRBJ2-7 better. Germline values: CDR1 ENHRY, CDR2 SYGVKD. This CDR3 spans 17 amino acids. This CDR3 reads CAISESWTSGRAHEQYF. The CDR3 DNA reads as TGTGCCATCAGTGAGTCCTGGACTAGCGGGAGGGCCCACGAGCAGTACTTC.

The chain is built from TRBV7-3 and TRBJ2-7, with 8 positions matching TRBD2. The V gene's germline CDR1 is SGHTA and CDR2 FQGTGA. CDR3 length: 17 amino acids. V trimming: 3 bases; J trimming: 0 bases; junction bases outside the gene matches: 10. In DNA, the CDR3 is TGTGCCAGCAGCTTGGAAGTAGCGGGGCCTCTCTCCTACGAGCAGTACTTC. It yields the protein CASSLEVAGPLSYEQYF.

This clonotype showed up just a few times. This chain uses TRBV6-1 with TRBJ1-2, with a possible D match to TRBD1 (5 bases). V was cut by 0 bases and J by 4 bases, with 12 bases left in between. The CDR3 loop spans 15 amino acids. Germline CDR1 is MNHNS and CDR2 is SASEGT. CDR3 sequence reads: CASSEAQGTSYGYTF. CDR3 nucleotides: TGTGCCAGCAGTGAAGCGCAGGGTACCTCCTATGGCTACACCTTC.

The V and J genes are TRBV6-5 and TRBJ1-3; D is perhaps TRBD1 (5 bases). The CDR3 sequence is 16 residues long. Trimming took 2 bases from V and 7 from J, leaving 18 bases between them. Germline CDR1 is MNHEY and CDR2 is SVGAGI. The CDR3 spells CASSYEGTTLENTIYF. The CDR3 bases are TGTGCCAGCAGTTACGAGGGGACTACTCTGGAGAACACCATATATTTT.

The rearrangement links TRBV27 to TRBJ2-2, with a tentative D call TRBD1 (6 bases). The CDR3 extends over 15 amino acids. CDR1 and CDR2 (germline): MNHEY, SMNVEV (reference sequence). V lost 8 bases, J lost 1 base, and 14 bases lay in between. This chain's CDR3 is CASLSGTRNTGELFF. The CDR3 DNA reads TGTGCCAGCCTCTCGGGGACAAGGAACACCGGGGAGCTGTTTTTT.

The genes are TRBV11-2 and TRBJ2-5; possibly TRBD1 or TRBD2 for D (5 bases each). The germline V and J ends were trimmed by 7 bases and 11 bases, with 17 bases remaining between them. Per germline, CDR1 SGHAT and CDR2 FQNNGV. This CDR3 comprises 12 residues. CDR3 protein: CASIQSLGEQYF. The DNA of the CDR3 is TGTGCCAGCATCCAAAGTCTAGGGGAGCAGTACTTC.

The gene calls are TRBV15 and TRBJ2-5; D is unresolved. The J call may be in error: the DNA end matches TRBJ2-7 better. This CDR3 comprises 13 residues. From germline, CDR1 is LNHNV and CDR2 YYDKDF (reference sequence). The DNA of the CDR3 is TGTGCCACCAGCAGAGCCCCCTCCTACGAGCAGTACTTC. This gives the protein CATSRAPSYEQYF.

The genes are TRBV15 and TRBJ2-1; D not resolved. Between the trimmed V and J ends, which lost 2 bases and 4 bases, there was a span of 15 bases. This CDR3 is 16 amino acids long. Germline lookup yields CDR1 LNHNV and CDR2 YYDKDF (reference sequence). The CDR3 region has the DNA TGTGCCACCAGCAGACTACCAATTCCAGTGTACAATGAGCAGTTCTTC. This codes for CATSRLPIPVYNEQFF.

This clonotype was seen a handful of times. In nucleotides, the CDR3 is TGCAGTGCCGCAGCGGAAGATACGCAGTATTTT. It codes for CSAAAEDTQYF. This chain uses TRBV20-1 with TRBJ2-3; tentatively, D is TRBD2 (5 bases). CDR1 is DFQATT and CDR2 is SNEGSKA in the germline V gene (reference sequence). V was clipped by 6 bases and J by 5 bases, with 9 bases between them. This CDR3 contains 11 residues.

The J gene is TRBJ2-4, the V gene TRBV2, with D tentatively TRBD1 or TRBD2 (5 bases each). Near its end, the DNA agrees better with TRBJ2-7, so the J call may be wrong. Germline V lookup: CDR1 SNHLY, CDR2 FYNNEI. This CDR3 region has 15 residues. The CDR3 loop is CASSESSDSRYEQYF. The CDR3 DNA is TGTGCCAGCAGCGAGAGTAGCGACAGCCGCTACGAGCAGTACTTC.